This T cell receptor (beta chain) emerged from a study of T-cell reconstitution after alpha-beta-depleted transplantation in children. The germline V and J ends were trimmed by 5 bases and 3 bases, with 20 bases remaining between them. The germline gives CDR1 SNHLY, CDR2 FYNNEI. The CDR3 loop spans 17 amino acids. Preparation of the TCRbeta library was carried out with unique molecular identifiers. TCRdb analysed the PCR reads with MiXCR anew, one entry per CDR3 protein. This table has hundreds of thousands of distinct CDR3 sequences, 8% to 9.5% appearing once. The source is a human donor who donated a stem cell graft to a child with acute lymphoblastic leukemia. Sequences were derived from PBMCs from the stem cell graft donor, sampled from the stem cell graft. The V and J genes are TRBV2 and TRBJ1-5; a weak D match, TRBD1 (6 bases). CDR3 sequence (DNA): TGTGCCAGCAGTCCACCCACAGGGTTTACCACCAATCAGCCCCAGCATTTT. Protein sequence: CASSPPTGFTTNQPQHF.